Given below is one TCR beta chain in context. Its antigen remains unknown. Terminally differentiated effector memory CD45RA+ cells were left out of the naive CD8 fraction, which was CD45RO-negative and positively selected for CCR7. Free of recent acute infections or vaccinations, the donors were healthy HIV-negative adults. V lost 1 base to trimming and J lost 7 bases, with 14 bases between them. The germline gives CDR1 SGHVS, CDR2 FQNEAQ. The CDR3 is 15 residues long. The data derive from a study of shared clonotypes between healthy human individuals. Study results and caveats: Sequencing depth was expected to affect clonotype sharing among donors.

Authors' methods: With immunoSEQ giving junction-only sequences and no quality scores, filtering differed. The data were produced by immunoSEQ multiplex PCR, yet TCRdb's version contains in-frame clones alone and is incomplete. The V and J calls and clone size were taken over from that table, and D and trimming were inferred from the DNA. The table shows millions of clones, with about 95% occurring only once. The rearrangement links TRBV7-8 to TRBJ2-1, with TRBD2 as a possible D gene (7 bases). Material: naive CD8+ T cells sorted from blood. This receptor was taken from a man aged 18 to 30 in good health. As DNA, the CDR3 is TGTGCCAGCAGCTTAGTTGCGGGGGCCTGGAATGAGCAGTTCTTC. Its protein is CASSLVAGAWNEQFF.